The T cell receptor (beta chain) described here comes from a study of PD-L1 blockade in urothelial cancer. Time point specified: peripheral blood 6 weeks after treatment start. The data were produced by immunoSEQ multiplex PCR, yet TCRdb's version contains in-frame clones alone and is incomplete. Of 40,000 to 55,000 clones in the sample, more than 75% were seen once. There are 16 residues in the CDR3. V lost 3 bases and J lost 4, with 13 bases in between. Germline-derived CDR1 and CDR2 are MDHEN and SYDVKM. This sequence joins TRBV28 and TRBJ2-6; D is perhaps TRBD1 (6 bases). The starting material was PBMCs, obtained around atezolizumab (anti-PD-L1) treatment. This receptor was identified in a man in his 60s with urothelial cancer. CDR3 nucleotides: TGTGCCAGCAGTTTGGTCAGGGGAACCGGGGCCAACGTCCTGACTTTC. The encoded protein is CASSLVRGTGANVLTF.